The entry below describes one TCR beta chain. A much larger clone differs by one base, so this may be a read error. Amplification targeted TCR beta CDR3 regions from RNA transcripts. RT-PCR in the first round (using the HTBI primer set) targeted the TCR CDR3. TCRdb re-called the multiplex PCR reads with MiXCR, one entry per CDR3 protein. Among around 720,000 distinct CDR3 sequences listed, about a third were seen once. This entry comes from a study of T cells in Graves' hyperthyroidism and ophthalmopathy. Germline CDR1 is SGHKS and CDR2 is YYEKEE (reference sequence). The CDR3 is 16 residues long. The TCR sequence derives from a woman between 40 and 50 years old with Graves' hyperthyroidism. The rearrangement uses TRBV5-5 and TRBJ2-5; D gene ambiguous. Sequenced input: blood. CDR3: CASSLASFRLQEAQYF. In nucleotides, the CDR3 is TGTGCCAGCAGCTTGGCCTCTTTCCGCTTACAAGAGGCCCAGTACTTC.